This T cell receptor beta chain originates from a study of blood T cell repertoires in COVID-19. The wider study: T cells, B-cell-depleted T cells, or PBMCs provided the cDNA or gDNA that served as material.

Original methodology: Reference gene primer amplification gave estimated nucleated cell counts. Only in-frame clones appear in the TCRdb table, and some are missing; sequencing was by immunoSEQ multiplex PCR. That table furnishes V, J and clone size, whereas the DNA furnished D and trimming. The sample lists roughly 56,000 clones; 89% were seen once. V dropped 1 base and J dropped 5 bases, with 18 bases sitting between them. The CDR3 has 16 amino acids. CDR1 and CDR2 (germline): LGHNA, YSLEER. Input material: peripheral blood. The chain has TRBV4-3 and TRBJ2-7; D perhaps matches TRBD1 (5 bases). The TCR was taken from a human donor in a cohort sampled during active COVID-19. The CDR3 loop reads CASSQALGAGKHEQYF. CDR3 in DNA: TGCGCCAGCAGCCAAGCGTTAGGGGCAGGGAAGCACGAGCAGTACTTC.